The clone carrying this T cell receptor (beta chain) was detected only once. The data were taken from a study of blood T cell repertoires in COVID-19. Individuals drawn from about 26 US areas were about 18 to 89 years old. The CDR3 runs to 15 residues. Deletions cut 2 bases from V and 4 bases from J, with 12 bases between. Germline values: CDR1 SGHRS, CDR2 YFSETQ. Produced via immunoSEQ multiplex PCR; TCRdb's table is partial and in-frame only. The sample yields about 190,000 clones, about 82% seen once. The gene calls are TRBV5-1 and TRBJ1-4; TRBD1 is a possible D gene (5 bases). Input material: PBMCs or T cells enriched from blood (not recorded which). The source is a woman aged 25-40 years who had recovered from COVID-19. DNA of the CDR3: TGCGCCAGCAGCTTAGACAGAGGCCTTAATGAAAAACTGTTTTTT. The encoded protein is CASSLDRGLNEKLFF.